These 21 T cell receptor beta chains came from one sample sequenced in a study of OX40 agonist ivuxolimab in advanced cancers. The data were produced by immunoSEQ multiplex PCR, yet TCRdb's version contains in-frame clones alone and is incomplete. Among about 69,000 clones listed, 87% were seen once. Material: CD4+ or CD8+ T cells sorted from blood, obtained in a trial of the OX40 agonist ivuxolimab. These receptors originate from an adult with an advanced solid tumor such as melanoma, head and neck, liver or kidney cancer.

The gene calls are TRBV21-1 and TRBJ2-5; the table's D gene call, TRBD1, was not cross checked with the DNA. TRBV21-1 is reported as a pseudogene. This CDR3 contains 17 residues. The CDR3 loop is CASSRGPGGVEQETQYF. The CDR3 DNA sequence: TGTGCCAGCAGCAGGGGGCCAGGCGGAGTGGAGCAAGAGACCCAGTACTTC.

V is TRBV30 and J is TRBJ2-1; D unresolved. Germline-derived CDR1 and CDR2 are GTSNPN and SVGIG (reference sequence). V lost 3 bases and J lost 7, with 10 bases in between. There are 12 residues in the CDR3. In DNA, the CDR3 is TGTGCCTGGAGCGGGCTGGGGAATGAGCAGTTCTTC. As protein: CAWSGLGNEQFF.

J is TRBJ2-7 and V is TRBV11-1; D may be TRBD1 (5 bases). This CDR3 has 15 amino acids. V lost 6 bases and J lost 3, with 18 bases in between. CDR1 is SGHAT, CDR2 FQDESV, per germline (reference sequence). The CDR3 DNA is TGTGCCAGCAGACTCAATGCCAAGGGGAACTACGAGCAGTACTTC. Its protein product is CASRLNAKGNYEQYF.

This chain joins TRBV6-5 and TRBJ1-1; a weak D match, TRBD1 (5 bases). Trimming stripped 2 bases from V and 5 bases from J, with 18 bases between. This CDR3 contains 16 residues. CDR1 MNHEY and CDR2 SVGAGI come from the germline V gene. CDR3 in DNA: TGTGCCAGCAGTTACGGGTCAGGGATAGTTATGACTGAAGCTTTCTTT. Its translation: CASSYGSGIVMTEAFF.

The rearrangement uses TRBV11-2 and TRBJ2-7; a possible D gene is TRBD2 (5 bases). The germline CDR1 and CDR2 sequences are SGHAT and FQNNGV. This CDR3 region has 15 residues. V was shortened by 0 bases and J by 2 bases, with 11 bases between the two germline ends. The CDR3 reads CASSLEVARAYEQYF. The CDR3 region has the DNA TGTGCCAGCAGCTTAGAGGTAGCGAGGGCCTACGAGCAGTACTTC.

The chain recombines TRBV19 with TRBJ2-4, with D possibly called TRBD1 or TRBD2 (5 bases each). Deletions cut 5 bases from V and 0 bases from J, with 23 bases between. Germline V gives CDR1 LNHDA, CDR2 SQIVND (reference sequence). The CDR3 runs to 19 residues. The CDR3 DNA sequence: TGTGCCAGTAGTTCCGGGACCGCCGCGCAGGGTCTAGCCAAAAACATTCAGTACTTC. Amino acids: CASSSGTAAQGLAKNIQYF.

CDR3 in DNA: TGTGCCAGCAGTGAAGCGCCAAGGGACAGGGACTATGGCTACACCTTC. Translating gives CASSEAPRDRDYGYTF. The chain links TRBV2 to TRBJ1-2; 9 bases match TRBD1. The CDR3 has 16 amino acids. V lost 0 bases, J lost 3 bases, and 5 bases stayed unmatched. CDR1 is SNHLY and CDR2 is FYNNEI in the germline V gene.

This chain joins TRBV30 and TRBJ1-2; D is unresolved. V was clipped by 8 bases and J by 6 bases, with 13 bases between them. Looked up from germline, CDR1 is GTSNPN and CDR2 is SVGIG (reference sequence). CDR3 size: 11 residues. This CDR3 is CAIGRDNGYTF. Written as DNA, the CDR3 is TGTGCCATCGGAAGGGATAATGGCTACACCTTC.

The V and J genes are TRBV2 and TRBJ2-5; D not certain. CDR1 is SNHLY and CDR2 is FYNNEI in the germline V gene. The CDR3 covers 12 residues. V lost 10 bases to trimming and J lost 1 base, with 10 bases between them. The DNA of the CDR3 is TGTGCCACCTTCTACCTCCAAGAGACCCAGTACTTC. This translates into CATFYLQETQYF.

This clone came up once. CDR3 DNA sequence: TGTGCCAGCAGCTTAGCCTTACCTGCGGCAGGAGGGAACACTGAAGCTTTCTTT. Encoded protein: CASSLALPAAGGNTEAFF. The chain has TRBV7-9 and TRBJ1-1; D not certain. The ends were cut back, 0 bases at V and 1 base at J, with 18 bases in the middle. The CDR3 extends over 18 amino acids. Germline CDR1 and CDR2: SEHNR and FQNEAQ (reference sequence).

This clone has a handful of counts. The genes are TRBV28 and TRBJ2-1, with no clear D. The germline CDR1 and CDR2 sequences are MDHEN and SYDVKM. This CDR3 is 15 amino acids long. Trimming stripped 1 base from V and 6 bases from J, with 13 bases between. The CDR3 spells CASSLLAPGFNEQFF. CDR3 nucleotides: TGTGCCAGCAGTTTATTGGCTCCCGGTTTCAATGAGCAGTTCTTC.

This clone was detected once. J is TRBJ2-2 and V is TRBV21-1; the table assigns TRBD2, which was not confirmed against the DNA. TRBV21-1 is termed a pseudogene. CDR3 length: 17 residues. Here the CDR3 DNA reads TGTGCCAGCAGCTCCGACTGGGGGGAACGGGGCACCGGGGAGCTGTTTTTT. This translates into CASSSDWGERGTGELFF.

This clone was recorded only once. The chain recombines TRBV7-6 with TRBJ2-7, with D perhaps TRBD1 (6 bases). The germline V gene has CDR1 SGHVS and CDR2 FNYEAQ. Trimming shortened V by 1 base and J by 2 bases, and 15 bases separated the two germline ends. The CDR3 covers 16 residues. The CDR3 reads CASSLGGPLGAYEQYF. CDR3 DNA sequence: TGTGCCAGCAGCTTAGGGGGGCCTTTAGGGGCCTACGAGCAGTACTTC.

The CDR3 loop is CASTVGSTDTQYF. The DNA of the CDR3 is TGTGCCAGTACCGTAGGCTCCACAGATACGCAGTATTTT. The V and J genes are TRBV19 and TRBJ2-3; D is unclear. Germline CDR1 and CDR2: LNHDA and SQIVND (reference sequence). Trimming took off 7 bases at V and 2 bases at J, with 10 bases between the two ends. This CDR3 region has 13 residues. Full variable domain (outside the CDR3, taken from reference TRBV19 and TRBJ2-3): DGGITQSPKYLFRKEGQNVTLSCEQNLNHDAMYWYRQDPGQGLRLIYYSQIVNDFQKGDIAEGYSVSREKKESFPLTVTSAQKNPTAFYLCASTVGSTDTQYFGPGTRLTVL.

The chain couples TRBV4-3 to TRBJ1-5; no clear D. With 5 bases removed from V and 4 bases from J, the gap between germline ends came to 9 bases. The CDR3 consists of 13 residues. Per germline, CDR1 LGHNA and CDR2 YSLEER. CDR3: CASSKWENQPQHF. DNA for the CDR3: TGCGCCAGCAGCAAATGGGAGAATCAGCCCCAGCATTTT.

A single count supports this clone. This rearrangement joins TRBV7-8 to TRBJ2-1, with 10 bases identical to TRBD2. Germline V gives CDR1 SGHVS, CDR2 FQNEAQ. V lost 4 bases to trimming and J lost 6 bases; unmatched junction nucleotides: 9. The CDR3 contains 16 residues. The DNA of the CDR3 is TGTGCCAGCAGCTCCCCCCCAGCGGGAGGGCCCAATGAGCAGTTCTTC. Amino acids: CASSSPPAGGPNEQFF.

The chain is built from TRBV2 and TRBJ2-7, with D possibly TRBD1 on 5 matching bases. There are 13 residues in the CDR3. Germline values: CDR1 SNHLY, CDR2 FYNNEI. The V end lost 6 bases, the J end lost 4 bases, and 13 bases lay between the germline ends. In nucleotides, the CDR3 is TGTGCCAGCAGCGCCCTCGACAGATACGAGCAGTACTTC. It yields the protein CASSALDRYEQYF.

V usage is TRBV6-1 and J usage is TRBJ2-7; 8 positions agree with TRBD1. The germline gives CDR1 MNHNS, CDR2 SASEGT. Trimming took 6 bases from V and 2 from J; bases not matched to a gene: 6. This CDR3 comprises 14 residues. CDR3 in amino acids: CASSPGQVTYEQYF. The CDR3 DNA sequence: TGTGCCAGCAGCCCGGGACAGGTGACCTACGAGCAGTACTTC.

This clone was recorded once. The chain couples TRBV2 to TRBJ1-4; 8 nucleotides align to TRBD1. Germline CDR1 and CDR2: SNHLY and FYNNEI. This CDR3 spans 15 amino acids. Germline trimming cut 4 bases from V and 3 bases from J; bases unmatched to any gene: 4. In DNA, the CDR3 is TGTGCCAGCAGTGCCGTACAGGGGGCTAATGAAAAACTGTTTTTT. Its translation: CASSAVQGANEKLFF.

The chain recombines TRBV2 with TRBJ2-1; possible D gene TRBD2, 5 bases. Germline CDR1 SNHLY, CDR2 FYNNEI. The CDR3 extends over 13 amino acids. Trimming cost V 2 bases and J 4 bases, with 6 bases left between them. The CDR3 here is CASSEQRYNEQFF. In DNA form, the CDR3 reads TGTGCCAGCAGTGAACAGCGGTACAATGAGCAGTTCTTC.

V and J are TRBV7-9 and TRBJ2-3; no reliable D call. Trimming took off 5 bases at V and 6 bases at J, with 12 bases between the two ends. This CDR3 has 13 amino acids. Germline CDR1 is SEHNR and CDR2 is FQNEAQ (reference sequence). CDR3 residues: CASSLAPRDTQYF. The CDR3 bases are TGTGCCAGCAGCCTCGCCCCCAGGGATACGCAGTATTTT.